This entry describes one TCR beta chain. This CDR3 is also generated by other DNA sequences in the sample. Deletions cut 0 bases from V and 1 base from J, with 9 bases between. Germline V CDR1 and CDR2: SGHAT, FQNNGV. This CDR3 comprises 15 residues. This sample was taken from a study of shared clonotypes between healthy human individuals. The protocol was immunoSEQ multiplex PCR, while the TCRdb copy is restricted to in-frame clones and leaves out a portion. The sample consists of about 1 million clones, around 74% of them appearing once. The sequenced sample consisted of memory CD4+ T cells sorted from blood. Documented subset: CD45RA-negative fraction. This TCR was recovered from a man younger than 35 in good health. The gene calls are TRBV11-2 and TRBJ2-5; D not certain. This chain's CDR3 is CASSLDGASQETQYF. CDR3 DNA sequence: TGTGCCAGCAGCTTAGACGGAGCTAGCCAAGAGACCCAGTACTTC.